The clone carrying this T cell receptor (beta chain) was seen ten or more times. This entry belongs to a study of T cells in Graves' hyperthyroidism and ophthalmopathy. CDR1 and CDR2 (germline): MNHNS, SASEGT. Unmatched junction bases numbered 7, after V lost 5 bases and J lost 1 base. This CDR3 spans 15 amino acids. Template material for amplifying TCR beta CDR3 regions consisted of RNA transcripts. A set of HTBI primers served as the primers for a first-round RT-PCR of the TCR CDR3. TCRdb passed the multiplex PCR reads through MiXCR, listing each CDR3 protein once. The data hold roughly 170,000 distinct CDR3 sequences, with 15% to 20% observed a single time.

The chain combines TRBV6-1 with TRBJ2-7, with 8 bases lining up with TRBD1. The sample comprised blood. The TCR comes from a woman in her forties or fifties with Graves' hyperthyroidism. CDR3 sequence: CASSPDRGLSYEQYF. The DNA of the CDR3 is TGTGCCAGCAGTCCCGACAGGGGACTTTCCTACGAGCAGTACTTC.